These 7 T cell receptor beta chains share one sample of origin, sequenced in a study of PD-1 blockade in classical Hodgkin lymphoma. The method was immunoSEQ multiplex PCR; TCRdb's version includes in-frame clones alone and lacks a portion of them. The sample holds more than 85,000 clones, approximately 89% seen once. Time point described: cycle 4 day 1 (C4D1), after 5 to 7 weeks of nivolumab. Patients all relapsed after autologous stem cell transplantation, and there was variation in brentuximab vedotin exposure. The input for sequencing was peripheral blood mononuclear cells (PBMCs), taken before the fourth cycle of nivolumab. The receptors shown here come from a human donor with classical Hodgkin lymphoma.

The V and J genes are TRBV9 and TRBJ2-3; 11 nucleotides agree with TRBD2. The CDR3 has 19 amino acids. The V gene end was trimmed by 4 bases and the J gene end by 0 bases; junction bases not matched to a gene: 13. Looked up from germline, CDR1 is SGDLS and CDR2 is YYNGEE. CDR3 region: CASSFRGTSGTSSTDTQYF. Written as DNA, the CDR3 is TGTGCCAGCAGCTTTCGCGGGACTAGCGGAACTTCTAGCACAGATACGCAGTATTTT.

The chain links TRBV12-5 to TRBJ2-1, with 13 positions matching TRBD2. Unmatched junction bases numbered 9, after V lost 5 bases and J lost 8 bases. The CDR3 has 16 residues. Germline loops: CDR1 LGHNT, CDR2 FRNRAP. CDR3 sequence reads: CASGTTLAGGPYEQFF. CDR3 in DNA: TGTGCTAGTGGTACAACACTAGCGGGAGGGCCCTATGAGCAGTTCTTC.

This chain uses TRBV27 with TRBJ2-7, with 10 bases fitting TRBD1. V gave up 3 bases and J gave up 4 bases; unmatched junction bases: 12. The CDR3 sequence is 17 residues long. Germline V gives CDR1 MNHEY, CDR2 SMNVEV (reference sequence). The CDR3 DNA sequence: TGTGCCAGCAGTTTCCTTCATAGACAGGGGGCGCGGTACGAGCAGTACTTC. It translates to CASSFLHRQGARYEQYF.

The chain employs TRBV4-2 and TRBJ2-7, with D tentatively TRBD2 (6 bases). The V end was cut by 0 bases, the J end by 2 bases, with 14 bases between. Germline V gene sequence: CDR1 LGHNA, CDR2 YNFKEQ. This CDR3 spans 16 amino acids. The CDR3 spells CASSQDRGGTTYEQYF. The CDR3 DNA follows: TGTGCCAGCAGCCAAGATCGGGGAGGAACTACCTACGAGCAGTACTTC.

CDR3 bases: TGTGCCAGCAGCGTAGCCGGGGGCGGCGAAAAACTGTTTTTT. Translated: CASSVAGGGEKLFF. The chain couples TRBV9 to TRBJ1-4, with D perhaps TRBD1 (6 bases). Germline CDR1 and CDR2: SGDLS and YYNGEE. V was trimmed by 0 bases and J by 8 bases, leaving 11 bases between them. The CDR3 contains 14 residues.

The J gene is TRBJ2-1, the V gene TRBV10-3, with 10 bases that match TRBD2. Germline assignment: CDR1 ENHRY and CDR2 SYGVKD. V lost 7 bases, J lost 5 bases, and 5 bases stayed unmatched. This CDR3 spans 14 amino acids. Here the CDR3 reads CAIKGTSANNEQFF. CDR3 nucleotide sequence: TGTGCCATCAAAGGGACTAGCGCCAACAATGAGCAGTTCTTC.

The gene calls are TRBV15 and TRBJ2-7; D is ambiguous. The germline V and J ends were trimmed by 5 bases and 1 base, with 15 bases remaining between them. The V gene's germline CDR1 is LNHNV and CDR2 YYDKDF (reference sequence). The CDR3 is 15 residues long. This chain's CDR3 is CATSGYHRPSYEQYF. The CDR3 coding sequence is TGTGCCACCAGCGGCTACCACAGACCATCCTACGAGCAGTACTTC.